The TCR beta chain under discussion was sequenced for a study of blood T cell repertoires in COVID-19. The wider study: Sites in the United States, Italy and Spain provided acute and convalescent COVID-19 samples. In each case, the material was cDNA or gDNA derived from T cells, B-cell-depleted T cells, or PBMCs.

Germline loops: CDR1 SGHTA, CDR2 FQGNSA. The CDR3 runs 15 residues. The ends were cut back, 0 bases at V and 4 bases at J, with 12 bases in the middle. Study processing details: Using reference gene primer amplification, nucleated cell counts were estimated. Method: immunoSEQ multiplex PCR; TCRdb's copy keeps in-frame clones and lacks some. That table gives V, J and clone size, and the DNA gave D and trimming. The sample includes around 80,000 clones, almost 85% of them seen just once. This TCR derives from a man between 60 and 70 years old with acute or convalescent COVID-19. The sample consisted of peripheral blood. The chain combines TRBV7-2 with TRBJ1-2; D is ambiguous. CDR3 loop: CASSLARRSTYGYTF. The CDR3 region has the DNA TGTGCCAGCAGCTTAGCGAGGCGGTCAACCTATGGCTACACCTTC.